Presented here are 6 T cell receptor beta chains from one specimen sequenced in a study of blood T cell repertoires in COVID-19. Sequencing used immunoSEQ multiplex PCR; TCRdb keeps in-frame clones, though not all of them. The sample lists around 320,000 clones, approximately 91% occurring once. The specimen sequenced was PBMCs or T cells enriched from blood (not recorded which). The source of these receptors is a woman aged 25 to 39 who had been exposed to COVID-19.

This clone was seen many times. The chain uses TRBV2 and TRBJ1-1, with D maybe TRBD1 (6 bases). The CDR3 is made up of 14 amino acids. Germline V gene sequence: CDR1 SNHLY, CDR2 FYNNEI. Trimming took off 1 base at V and 5 bases at J, with 11 bases between the two ends. This CDR3 reads CASSEGTARTEAFF. The DNA of the CDR3 is TGTGCCAGCAGTGAAGGGACAGCGAGGACTGAAGCTTTCTTT.

This chain uses TRBV7-2 with TRBJ2-5, with a tentative D call TRBD1 (5 bases). The V end was cut by 5 bases, the J end by 1 base, with 8 bases between. Germline V gives CDR1 SGHTA, CDR2 FQGNSA. This CDR3 is built from 13 residues. Written as DNA, the CDR3 is TGTGCCAGCAGCGACAGATTCCAAGAGACCCAGTACTTC. As protein: CASSDRFQETQYF.

The chain carries TRBV7-2 and TRBJ1-2, with a tentative D call TRBD1 (6 bases). The CDR3 covers 13 residues. Germline CDR1 and CDR2: SGHTA and FQGNSA. V was clipped by 5 bases and J by 2 bases, with 9 bases between them. The CDR3 sequence: CASSKGQNYGYTF. The CDR3, as DNA: TGTGCCAGCAGCAAAGGACAGAACTATGGCTACACCTTC.

This clone was recorded a few times. The rearrangement links TRBV5-1 to TRBJ1-2; 7 nucleotides match TRBD1. Trimming took 0 bases from V and 5 from J; bases not matched to a gene: 1. The CDR3 contains 13 residues. CDR1 and CDR2 (germline): SGHRS, YFSETQ. This chain's CDR3 is CASSLEQGYGYTF. In DNA, the CDR3 is TGCGCCAGCAGCTTGGAACAGGGGTATGGCTACACCTTC.

The chain couples TRBV25-1 to TRBJ1-5; D unresolved. Germline CDR1 is MGHDK and CDR2 is SYGVNS. Between the trimmed V and J ends, which lost 5 bases and 6 bases, there was a span of 11 bases. The CDR3 covers 13 residues. In DNA, the CDR3 is TGTGCCAGCAGTAACATGGCGGGTCAGCCCCAGCATTTT. This translates into CASSNMAGQPQHF.

CDR3 bases: TGTGCCAGCAGTTTAGGGGGGGCAGGGCTGTCCGGTGGCTACACCTTC. Amino acid sequence: CASSLGGAGLSGGYTF. The chain employs TRBV28 and TRBJ1-2, with TRBD1 as a possible D gene (6 bases). The V gene lost 2 bases and the J gene lost 7 bases, with 20 bases spanning the gap. Germline V gene lookup returns CDR1 MDHEN and CDR2 SYDVKM. This CDR3 is built from 16 residues.